This TCR beta chain was captured in a study of blood T cell repertoires in COVID-19. Overall study context: Some COVID-19 samples were acute and others convalescent; all came from the United States, Italy and Spain.

The germline CDR1 and CDR2 sequences are SGHTA and FQGNSA. The length of the CDR3 is 14 residues. Between the trimmed V and J ends, which lost 4 bases and 0 bases, there was a span of 7 bases. Using immunoSEQ multiplex PCR, the repertoire was profiled, and TCRdb retains in-frame clones only, with some absent. Of a few hundred thousand clones listed, around 83% are singletons. The sequence was collected from a man aged 40-55 years who had been exposed to COVID-19. The specimen was PBMCs or T cells enriched from blood (not recorded which). The chain carries TRBV7-2 and TRBJ1-3; D uncertain. The CDR3 DNA sequence: TGTGCCAGCAGCTCGCGGGTCTCTGGAAACACCATATATTTT. Amino acids: CASSSRVSGNTIYF.